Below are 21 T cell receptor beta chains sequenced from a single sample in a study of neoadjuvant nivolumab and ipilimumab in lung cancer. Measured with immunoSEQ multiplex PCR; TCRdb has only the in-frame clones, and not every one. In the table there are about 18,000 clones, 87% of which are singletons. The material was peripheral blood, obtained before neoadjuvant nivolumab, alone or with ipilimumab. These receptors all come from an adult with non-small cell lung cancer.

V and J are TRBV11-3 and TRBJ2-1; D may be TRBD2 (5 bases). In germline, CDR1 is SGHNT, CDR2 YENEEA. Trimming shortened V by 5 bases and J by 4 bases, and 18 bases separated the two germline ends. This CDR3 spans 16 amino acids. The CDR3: CASSPRASPPYNEQFF. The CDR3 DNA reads TGTGCCAGCAGCCCAAGAGCTAGCCCCCCTTACAATGAGCAGTTCTTC. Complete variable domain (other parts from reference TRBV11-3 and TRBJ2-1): EAGVVQSPRYKIIEKKQPVAFWCNPISGHNTLYWYLQNLGQGPELLIRYENEEAVDDSQLPKDRFSAERLKGVDSTLKIQPAELGDSAVYLCASSPRASPPYNEQFFGPGTRLTVL.

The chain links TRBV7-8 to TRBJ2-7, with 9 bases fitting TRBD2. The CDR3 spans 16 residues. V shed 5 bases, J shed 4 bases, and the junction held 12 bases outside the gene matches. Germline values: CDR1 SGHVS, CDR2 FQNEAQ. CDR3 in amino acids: CASSIYPGLASYEQYF. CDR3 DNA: TGTGCCAGCAGCATTTACCCGGGACTAGCTTCTTACGAGCAGTACTTC.

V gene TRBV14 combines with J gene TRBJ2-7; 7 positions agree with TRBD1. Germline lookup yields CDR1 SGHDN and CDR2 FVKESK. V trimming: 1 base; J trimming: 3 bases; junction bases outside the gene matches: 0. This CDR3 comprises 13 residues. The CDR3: CASSQGDSYEQYF. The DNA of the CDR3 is TGTGCCAGCAGCCAAGGGGACAGCTACGAGCAGTACTTC.

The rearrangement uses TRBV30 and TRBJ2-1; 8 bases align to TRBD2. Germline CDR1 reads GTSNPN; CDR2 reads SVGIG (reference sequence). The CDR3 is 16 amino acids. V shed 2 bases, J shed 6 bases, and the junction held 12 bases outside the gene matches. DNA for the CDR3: TGTGCCTGGAGTTCCTCGACTAGCGTAAGAATCAATGAGCAGTTCTTC. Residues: CAWSSSTSVRINEQFF.

CDR3 coding DNA: TGCGCCAGCAGTGAGTCATCACAGGGGTATGGCTACACCTTC. Its translation: CASSESSQGYGYTF. V is TRBV10-2 and J is TRBJ1-2; 7 bases line up with TRBD1. V was pared by 0 bases and J by 5 bases, with 3 bases of the junction left unmatched. CDR1 is WSHSY and CDR2 is SAAADI in the germline V gene. The CDR3 sequence is 14 residues long.

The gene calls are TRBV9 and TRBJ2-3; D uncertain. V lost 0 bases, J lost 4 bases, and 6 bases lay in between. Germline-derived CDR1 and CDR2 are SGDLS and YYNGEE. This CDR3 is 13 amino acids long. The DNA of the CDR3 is TGTGCCAGCAGCGTAGAGAAGCCAGATACGCAGTATTTT. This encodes CASSVEKPDTQYF.

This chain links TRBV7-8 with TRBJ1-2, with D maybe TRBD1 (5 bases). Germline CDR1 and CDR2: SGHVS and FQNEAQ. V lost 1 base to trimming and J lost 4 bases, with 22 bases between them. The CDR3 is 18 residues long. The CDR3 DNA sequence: TGTGCCAGCAGCTTAGAACGGGTTGGGGTCAGTAGGGGCTATGGCTACACCTTC. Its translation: CASSLERVGVSRGYGYTF.

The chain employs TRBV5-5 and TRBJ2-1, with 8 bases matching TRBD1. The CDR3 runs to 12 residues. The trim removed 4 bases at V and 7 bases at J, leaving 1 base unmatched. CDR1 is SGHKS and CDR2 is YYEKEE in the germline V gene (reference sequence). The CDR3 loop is CASSTGGNEQFF. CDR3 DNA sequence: TGTGCCAGCAGCACAGGGGGAAATGAGCAGTTCTTC.

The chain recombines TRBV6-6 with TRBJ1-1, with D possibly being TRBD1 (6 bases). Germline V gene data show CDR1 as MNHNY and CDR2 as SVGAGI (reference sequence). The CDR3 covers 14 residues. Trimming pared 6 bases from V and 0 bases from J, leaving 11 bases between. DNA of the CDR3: TGTGCCAGCAGGCAGGGACAAATGAACACTGAAGCTTTCTTT. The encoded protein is CASRQGQMNTEAFF.

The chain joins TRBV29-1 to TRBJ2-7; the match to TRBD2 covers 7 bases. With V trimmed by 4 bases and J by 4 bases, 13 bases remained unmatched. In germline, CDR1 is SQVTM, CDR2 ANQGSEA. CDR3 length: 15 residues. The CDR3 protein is CSVAGAGLYTYEQYF. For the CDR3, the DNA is TGCAGCGTTGCCGGGGCGGGACTATATACTTACGAGCAGTACTTC.

The CDR3 loop is CASSYVGVDEQFF. Written as DNA, the CDR3 is TGTGCCAGCAGTTACGTGGGGGTCGATGAGCAGTTCTTC. The chain uses TRBV6-5 and TRBJ2-1; D possibly matches TRBD1 or TRBD2 (5 bases each). Trimming stripped 2 bases from V and 8 bases from J, with 10 bases between. The CDR3 has 13 amino acids. Per germline, CDR1 MNHEY and CDR2 SVGAGI.

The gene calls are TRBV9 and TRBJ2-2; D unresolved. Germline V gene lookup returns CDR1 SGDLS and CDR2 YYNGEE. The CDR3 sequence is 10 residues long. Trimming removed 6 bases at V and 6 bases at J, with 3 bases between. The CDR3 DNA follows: TGTGCCAGCAAGGCCGGGGAGCTGTTTTTT. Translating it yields CASKAGELFF.

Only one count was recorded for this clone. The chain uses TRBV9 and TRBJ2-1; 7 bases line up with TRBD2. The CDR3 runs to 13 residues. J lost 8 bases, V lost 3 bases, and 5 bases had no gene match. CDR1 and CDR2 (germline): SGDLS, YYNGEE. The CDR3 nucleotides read TGTGCCAGCAGCGGGCGGGAGATGGATGAGCAGTTCTTC. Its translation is CASSGREMDEQFF.

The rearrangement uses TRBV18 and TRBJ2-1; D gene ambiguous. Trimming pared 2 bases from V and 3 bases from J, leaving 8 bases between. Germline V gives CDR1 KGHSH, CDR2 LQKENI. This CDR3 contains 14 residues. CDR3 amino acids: CASSPGQVYNEQFF. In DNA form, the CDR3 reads TGTGCCAGCTCACCAGGGCAGGTCTACAATGAGCAGTTCTTC.

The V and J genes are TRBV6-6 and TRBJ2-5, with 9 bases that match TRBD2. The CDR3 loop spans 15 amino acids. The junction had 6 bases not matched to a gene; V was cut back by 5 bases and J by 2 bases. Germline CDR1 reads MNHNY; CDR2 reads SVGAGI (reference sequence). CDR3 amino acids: CASSTAGGGQETQYF. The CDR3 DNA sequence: TGTGCCAGCAGTACAGCGGGAGGAGGTCAAGAGACCCAGTACTTC.

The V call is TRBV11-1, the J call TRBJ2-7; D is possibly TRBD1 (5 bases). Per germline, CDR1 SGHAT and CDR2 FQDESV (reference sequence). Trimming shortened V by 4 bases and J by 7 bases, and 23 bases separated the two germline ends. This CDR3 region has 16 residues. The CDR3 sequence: CASSSTGGAARSEQYF. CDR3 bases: TGTGCCAGCAGCTCGACGGGTGGGGCAGCCCGATCGGAGCAGTACTTC.

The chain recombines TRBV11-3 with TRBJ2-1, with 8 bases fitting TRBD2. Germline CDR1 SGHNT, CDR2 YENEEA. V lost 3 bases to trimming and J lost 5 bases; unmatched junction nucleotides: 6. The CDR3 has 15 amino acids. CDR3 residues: CASSLVGRANNEQFF. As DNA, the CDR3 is TGTGCCAGCAGCTTGGTCGGGAGGGCCAACAATGAGCAGTTCTTC.

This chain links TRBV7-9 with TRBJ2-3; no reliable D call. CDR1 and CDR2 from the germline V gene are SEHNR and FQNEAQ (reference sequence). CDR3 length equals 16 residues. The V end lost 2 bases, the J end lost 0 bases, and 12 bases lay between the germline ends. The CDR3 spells CASSLSLAPSTDTQYF. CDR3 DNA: TGTGCCAGCAGCTTATCGCTTGCGCCTAGCACAGATACGCAGTATTTT. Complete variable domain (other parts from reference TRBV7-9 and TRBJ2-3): DTGVSQNPRHKITKRGQNVTFRCDPISEHNRLYWYRQTLGQGPEFLTYFQNEAQLEKSRLLSDRFSAERPKGSFSTLEIQRTEQGDSAMYLCASSLSLAPSTDTQYFGPGTRLTVL.

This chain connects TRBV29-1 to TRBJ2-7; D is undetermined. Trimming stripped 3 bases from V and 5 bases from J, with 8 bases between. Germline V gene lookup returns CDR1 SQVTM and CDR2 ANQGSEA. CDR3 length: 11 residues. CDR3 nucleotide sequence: TGCAGCGTTGAGGGTACCCACGAGCAGTACTTC. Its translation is CSVEGTHEQYF.

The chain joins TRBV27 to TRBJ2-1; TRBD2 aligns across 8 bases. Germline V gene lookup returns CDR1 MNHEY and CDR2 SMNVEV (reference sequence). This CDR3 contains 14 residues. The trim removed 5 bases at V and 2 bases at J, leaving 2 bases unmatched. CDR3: CASSPSGPYNEQFF. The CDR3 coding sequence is TGTGCCAGCAGTCCTAGCGGGCCCTACAATGAGCAGTTCTTC.

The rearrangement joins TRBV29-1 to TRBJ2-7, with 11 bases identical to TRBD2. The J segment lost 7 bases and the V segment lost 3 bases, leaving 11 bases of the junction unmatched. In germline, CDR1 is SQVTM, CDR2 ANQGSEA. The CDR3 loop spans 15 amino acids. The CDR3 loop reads CSVEATSGVFSEQYF. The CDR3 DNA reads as TGCAGCGTTGAGGCGACTAGCGGGGTTTTCTCGGAGCAGTACTTC.